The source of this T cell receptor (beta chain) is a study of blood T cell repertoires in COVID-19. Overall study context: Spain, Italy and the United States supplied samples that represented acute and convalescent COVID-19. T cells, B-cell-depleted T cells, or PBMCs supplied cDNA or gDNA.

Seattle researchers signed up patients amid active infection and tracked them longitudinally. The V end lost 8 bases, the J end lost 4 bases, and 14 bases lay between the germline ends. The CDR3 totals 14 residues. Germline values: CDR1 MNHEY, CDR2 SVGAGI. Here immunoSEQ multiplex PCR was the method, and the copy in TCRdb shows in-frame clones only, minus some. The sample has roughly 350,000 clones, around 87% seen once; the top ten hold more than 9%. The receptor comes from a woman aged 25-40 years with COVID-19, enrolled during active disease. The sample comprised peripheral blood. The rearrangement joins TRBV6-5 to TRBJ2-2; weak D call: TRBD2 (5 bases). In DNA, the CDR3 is TGTGCCAGCCATCGGGGTCCGTTCACCGGGGAGCTGTTTTTT. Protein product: CASHRGPFTGELFF.